This is a list of T cell receptor beta chains from one sample in a study of graft-versus-host responses after intestinal transplantation. Sequenced by immunoSEQ multiplex PCR; TCRdb stores in-frame clones only, minus some. The sample has roughly 60,000 clones, 80% to 90% seen once. The sample here was PBMCs, taken 26 days after transplant. Every receptor here comes from a human patient who received an intestinal transplant, so some T cells may come from the graft donor. CDR3s include the opening cysteine and the closing phenylalanine or tryptophan. Fields, in order: V gene, D gene, J gene, clone size, CDR3 protein, CDR3 DNA. A D gene is named only where the DNA matches it firmly. Expanded clones get a size class; other rows say once, few or many, or leave the size out.

TRBV19	NA	TRBJ1-2	NA	CASSIPPAPNYGYTF	TGTGCCAGTAGTATCCCACCAGCGCCTAACTATGGCTACACCTTC
TRBV18	TRBD1	TRBJ2-7	once	CASSPGTGPYEQYF	TGTGCCAGCTCACCCGGGACAGGCCCCTACGAGCAGTACTTC
TRBV6-1	TRBD2	TRBJ2-1	NA	CASRFVAGGRNEQFF	TGTGCCAGCAGATTCGTAGCGGGGGGGCGTAATGAGCAGTTCTTC
TRBV14	TRBD1	TRBJ1-1	NA	CASSQSGGGPEAFF	TGTGCCAGCAGCCAATCAGGGGGCGGCCCTGAAGCTTTCTTT
TRBV6-1	TRBD2	TRBJ2-3	NA	CASSETSGGMDTQYF	TGTGCCAGCAGCGAGACTAGCGGGGGAATGGATACGCAGTATTTT
TRBV9	TRBD2	TRBJ2-3	NA	CASSAPGLAAPTDTQYF	TGTGCCAGCAGCGCTCCGGGACTAGCGGCCCCTACAGATACGCAGTATTTT
TRBV5-5	TRBD1	TRBJ1-4	NA	CASSSDREYEKLFF	TGTGCCAGCAGTTCTGACAGGGAATATGAAAAACTGTTTTTT
TRBV6-5	NA	TRBJ2-3	NA	CASSPSFHTQYF	TGTGCCAGCAGCCCCTCCTTCCATACGCAGTATTTT
TRBV15	NA	TRBJ2-5	once	CATSRGGQETQYF	TGTGCCACCAGCAGGGGGGGCCAAGAGACCCAGTACTTC
TRBV6-1	TRBD1	TRBJ1-1	NA	CASRTGWIAFF	TGTGCCAGCAGGACAGGGTGGATAGCTTTCTTT
TRBV29-1	TRBD1	TRBJ2-1	few	CSVEAGGYNEQFF	TGCAGCGTTGAGGCAGGGGGTTACAATGAGCAGTTCTTC
TRBV19	NA	TRBJ1-1	NA	CASYRSTEAFF	TGTGCCAGCTACAGATCCACTGAAGCTTTCTTT
TRBV11-2	NA	TRBJ2-7	NA	CASSFVVGGAYEQYF	TGTGCCAGCAGCTTCGTCGTCGGCGGGGCATACGAGCAGTACTTC
TRBV30	NA	TRBJ1-4	NA	CAWSALGAGINEKLFF	TGTGCCTGGAGCGCACTTGGAGCGGGGATTAATGAAAAACTGTTTTTT
TRBV9	NA	TRBJ2-2	NA	CASSSGGGELFF	TGTGCCAGCAGCAGTGGCGGGGGGGAGCTGTTTTTT
TRBV5-6	TRBD2	TRBJ2-3	NA	CASSSAERGSTDTQYF	TGTGCCAGCAGCTCGGCGGAGCGGGGGTCTACAGATACGCAGTATTTT
TRBV9	TRBD1	TRBJ1-3	NA	CASSLDRGSFNTIYF	TGTGCCAGCAGCCTAGACAGGGGATCCTTCAACACCATATATTTT
TRBV2	TRBD2	TRBJ2-7	NA	CASSEFGPLAGIGEQYF	TGTGCCAGCAGTGAATTTGGCCCACTAGCGGGGATTGGCGAGCAGTACTTC
TRBV29-1	NA	TRBJ1-1	NA	CSVEGLLNTEAFF	TGCAGCGTCGAGGGACTGCTGAACACTGAAGCTTTCTTT
TRBV27	NA	TRBJ2-7	NA	CASRPRDRVYEQYF	TGTGCCAGCAGACCGCGGGACAGAGTCTACGAGCAGTACTTC
TRBV6-1	TRBD1	TRBJ1-1	NA	CASSNSQGAGTEAFF	TGTGCCAGCAGTAATTCCCAGGGGGCGGGTACTGAAGCTTTCTTT
TRBV5-1	TRBD1	TRBJ2-1	NA	CASSFEPGQGGEQFF	TGCGCCAGCAGCTTCGAACCTGGACAGGGCGGTGAGCAGTTCTTC
TRBV9	NA	TRBJ2-5	NA	CASSVDREQETQYF	TGTGCCAGCAGCGTAGACCGCGAACAAGAGACCCAGTACTTC
TRBV10-3	NA	TRBJ1-2	once	CAISESIFHGYTF	TGTGCCATCAGTGAGTCTATATTTCATGGCTACACCTTC
TRBV4-2	NA	TRBJ1-4	NA	CASRPSRGDNEKLFF	TGTGCCAGCAGGCCTTCGCGGGGAGATAATGAAAAACTGTTTTTT
TRBV28	TRBD2	TRBJ2-1	NA	CASSKAVAGGPGYNEQFF	TGTGCCAGCAGTAAAGCCGTAGCGGGAGGGCCCGGGTACAATGAGCAGTTCTTC
TRBV10-3	NA	TRBJ2-3	once	CASQRTPGDTQYF	TGTGCCTCCCAGAGGACCCCGGGGGATACGCAGTATTTT
TRBV6-5	NA	TRBJ1-1	NA	CASGGAPYTEAFF	TGTGCCAGCGGAGGGGCCCCCTACACTGAAGCTTTCTTT
TRBV4-1	NA	TRBJ1-1	NA	CASTQDPGGTEAFF	TGCGCCAGCACCCAAGACCCCGGGGGGACTGAAGCTTTCTTT
TRBV4-1	NA	TRBJ2-1	NA	CASSPSGANEQFF	TGCGCCAGCAGCCCCTCGGGAGCTAATGAGCAGTTCTTC
TRBV2	NA	TRBJ1-5	NA	CASSGTVSSNQPQHF	TGTGCCAGCAGTGGGACAGTCTCTAGCAATCAGCCCCAGCATTTT
TRBV7-9	NA	TRBJ1-1	NA	CASSLGDMNTEAFF	TGTGCCAGCAGCTTAGGGGACATGAACACTGAAGCTTTCTTT
TRBV29-1	NA	TRBJ1-3	NA	CSVAQGNTIYF	TGCAGCGTTGCACAGGGAAACACCATATATTTT
TRBV27	TRBD1	TRBJ1-1	NA	CASSLISPRQGKNTEAFF	TGTGCCAGCAGTTTAATATCACCACGACAGGGGAAGAACACTGAAGCTTTCTTT
TRBV5-6	TRBD2	TRBJ2-5	NA	CASSFRPGLVEETQYF	TGTGCCAGCAGCTTCCGTCCAGGACTAGTAGAAGAGACCCAGTACTTC
TRBV5-1	TRBD2	TRBJ2-7	NA	CASSLTSGRGTEQYF	TGCGCCAGCAGCCTCACTAGCGGGAGAGGGACCGAGCAGTACTTC
TRBV5-1	TRBD1	TRBJ2-1	NA	CASSWGQGAGEQFF	TGCGCCAGCAGCTGGGGACAGGGGGCGGGGGAGCAGTTCTTC
TRBV10-3	NA	TRBJ2-3	NA	CAISPTTGKVGTDTQYF	TGTGCCATCAGTCCCACTACAGGGAAGGTGGGCACAGATACGCAGTATTTT
TRBV5-5	TRBD1	TRBJ2-7	NA	CASSFIGTGAAYEQYF	TGTGCCAGCAGCTTTATCGGGACAGGGGCAGCCTACGAGCAGTACTTC
TRBV28	TRBD1	TRBJ1-5	once	CVSSLLGTVPNQPQHF	TGTGTCAGCAGTTTACTCGGGACAGTCCCGAATCAGCCCCAGCATTTT
TRBV6-6	NA	TRBJ1-2	once	CASSYSGDSLVYGYTF	TGTGCCAGCAGTTACTCCGGCGACAGCCTTGTTTATGGCTACACCTTC
TRBV5-6	NA	TRBJ2-5	NA	CASSLQATGFRETQYF	TGTGCCAGCAGCTTGCAAGCAACGGGGTTTCGAGAGACCCAGTACTTC
TRBV15	NA	TRBJ1-6	NA	CATSRARVSYNSPLHF	TGTGCCACCAGCAGAGCCCGGGTCTCTTATAATTCACCCCTCCACTTT
TRBV9	NA	TRBJ2-1	NA	CASSPVSEYNEQFF	TGTGCCAGCAGCCCCGTTAGCGAATACAATGAGCAGTTCTTC
TRBV14	NA	TRBJ2-7	NA	CASSHRGQSYEQYF	TGTGCCAGCAGCCATAGAGGACAGTCCTACGAGCAGTACTTC
TRBV5-5	NA	TRBJ1-1	NA	CASDAGREAFF	TGTGCCAGCGACGCGGGCCGAGAAGCTTTCTTT
TRBV12-5	TRBD2	TRBJ2-1	NA	CASGLAYPSGGAHNEQFF	TGTGCTAGTGGTTTGGCCTATCCTAGCGGGGGGGCCCACAATGAGCAGTTCTTC
TRBV28	NA	TRBJ1-2	NA	CASTRRGESGYTF	TGTGCCAGCACCCGCCGGGGGGAGAGTGGCTACACCTTC